The rows below give T cell receptor beta chains drawn from one sample of a study of OX40 agonist ivuxolimab in advanced cancers. TCRdb's table, derived via immunoSEQ multiplex PCR, lists solely in-frame clones and lacks some. The sample lists about 93,000 clones, 94% occurring once. Here the sequenced sample was CD4+ or CD8+ T cells sorted from blood, taken in a trial of the OX40 agonist ivuxolimab. These receptors were taken from an adult with an advanced solid tumor such as melanoma, head and neck, liver or kidney cancer. CDR3s leave out the opening cysteine and the closing phenylalanine or tryptophan.

V gene	J gene	CDR3 protein
TRBV7-8	TRBJ1-2	ASSGTGFGYGYT
TRBV15	TRBJ2-1	ATSRRGAQGNEQF
TRBV30	TRBJ1-5	AWTAGTGEKPQH
TRBV9	TRBJ2-1	ASSVGRGTGINEQF
TRBV7-8	TRBJ1-2	ASSLEQGGYADSGYT
TRBV19	TRBJ2-7	ASSPRDGSPYEQY
TRBV15	TRBJ2-7	ATSRASDASYEQY
TRBV4-2	TRBJ2-1	ASSQRDSPTGYNEQF
TRBV4-3	TRBJ1-1	ASSQDDGAPEAF
TRBV28	TRBJ2-7	ASSPPTSGKSYEQY
TRBV27	TRBJ1-1	ASSSTPNTEAF
TRBV6-1	TRBJ1-2	ASSVQGPVNYGYT
TRBV9	TRBJ2-5	ASSGAGAQETQY
TRBV6-6	TRBJ2-2	ASSHIAENTGELF
TRBV6-5	TRBJ2-1	ASSVGRELRNEQF
TRBV5-4	TRBJ2-7	ASSLGTSGSYEQY
TRBV5-8	TRBJ1-2	ASSLGTALGYT
TRBV27	TRBJ2-2	ASSLNGELF
TRBV10-2	TRBJ2-7	ASGDNSYEQY
TRBV7-3	TRBJ2-3	ASSISGRSTDTQY
TRBV21-1	TRBJ2-5	ASSKAGEGETQY
TRBV6-5	TRBJ2-2	ASSLLQTGTGELF
TRBV4-1	TRBJ1-1	ASSQIPGGGMNTEAF
TRBV4-1	TRBJ1-4	ASSQSWELGEKLF
TRBV13	TRBJ2-3	ASLGTDTQY
TRBV27	TRBJ2-7	ASSLTGNEQY
TRBV2	TRBJ1-5	ASSGINQPQH
TRBV4-1	TRBJ2-2	ASSLRSSAGGATGELF
TRBV6-1	TRBJ2-1	ASSEEGQGYNEQF
TRBV11-3	TRBJ2-7	ASSLGGTSEQY
TRBV19	TRBJ1-4	ASSRGFLNEKLF
TRBV11-2	TRBJ2-3	ASSYLTRDTSTDTQY
TRBV13	TRBJ2-7	ASSSRLADTYEQY
TRBV4-1	TRBJ2-2	ASSQNTGELF
TRBV2	TRBJ2-1	ASVNSGSLYNEQF
TRBV6-5	TRBJ1-2	ASSYAMIYGYT
TRBV9	TRBJ2-1	ASSGPLSGGTYNEQF
TRBV15	TRBJ2-5	ATSHERDYQETQY
TRBV6-6	TRBJ1-2	ASTDNNYGYT
TRBV4-1	TRBJ2-7	ASSQVGQGIYEQY
TRBV11-3	TRBJ1-1	ASSFGQREAF
TRBV27	TRBJ1-5	ASSLAFNQPQH
TRBV20-1	TRBJ1-1	SANRGVEAF
TRBV6-5	TRBJ1-2	ASLNADIYT
TRBV6-6	TRBJ1-5	ASSPRAMGNQPQH
TRBV27	TRBJ1-1	ASSFYPAAAEAF
TRBV27	TRBJ2-5	ASSGVSGQETQY
TRBV27	TRBJ1-2	ASSLVRTAGYT
TRBV15	TRBJ1-1	ATRTGEMNTEAF
TRBV9	TRBJ1-3	ASSPPRGSGNTIY